Each of the 15 T cell receptor beta chains below was sequenced from the same sample in a study of blood T cell repertoires in COVID-19 (dated by TCRdb to 2018 to 2020). The library was built by means of the immunoSEQ multiplex PCR assay. The table comes from immuneACCESS by way of TCRdb, which keeps in-frame sequences with V and J called. Part of the clones is missing from these tables; in studies checked, under half for an unresolved V gene and the rest for unknown reasons. Counted in this sample were approximately 440,000 clones; about 92% of them appeared once. The ten top clones hold 0.6% of the sample. The source material was PBMCs or T cells enriched from blood (not recorded which). Source of these receptors: a man between 18 and 35 years old who had recovered from COVID-19.

The CDR3 protein is CASSPVMNTEAFF. CDR3 coding DNA: TGTGCCAGTAGTCCAGTCATGAACACTGAAGCTTTCTTT. This sequence joins TRBV19 and TRBJ1-1; D not resolved. Trimming took off 5 bases at V and 0 bases at J, with 7 bases between the two ends. There are 13 residues in the CDR3. CDR1 LNHDA and CDR2 SQIVND come from the germline V gene (reference sequence).

The CDR3 sequence: CASSLDPREGGYGYTF. CDR3 nucleotide sequence: TGTGCCAGCAGCTTGGACCCCAGGGAGGGAGGCTATGGCTACACCTTC. The chain has TRBV5-6 and TRBJ1-2, with D maybe TRBD1 (5 bases). Per germline, CDR1 SGHDT and CDR2 YYEEEE. With 0 bases removed from V and 4 bases from J, the gap between germline ends came to 16 bases. The length of the CDR3 is 16 residues.

The chain has TRBV2 and TRBJ2-3; the match to TRBD2 covers 12 bases. Germline lookup yields CDR1 SNHLY and CDR2 FYNNEI. With 8 bases clipped from V and 4 bases from J, the junction kept 10 bases outside the gene matches. There are 16 residues in the CDR3. The CDR3 sequence is CASYLTSGSLADTQYF. DNA of the CDR3: TGTGCCAGCTATCTGACTAGCGGGAGCCTGGCAGATACGCAGTATTTT.

The chain uses TRBV5-4 and TRBJ1-3; D gene uncertain. The V gene's germline CDR1 is SGHNT and CDR2 YYREEE (reference sequence). The CDR3 sequence is 14 residues long. The ends were cut back, 4 bases at V and 1 base at J, with 9 bases in the middle. CDR3 residues: CASSVPGSGNTIYF. The CDR3 DNA reads as TGTGCCAGCAGCGTACCGGGATCTGGAAACACCATATATTTT.

V and J are TRBV10-3 and TRBJ2-3; possibly TRBD2 for D (5 bases). This CDR3 comprises 16 residues. Trimming took off 9 bases at V and 0 bases at J, with 19 bases between the two ends. CDR1 is ENHRY, CDR2 SYGVKD, per germline. CDR3 region: CAICSGIRTSTDTQYF. CDR3 nucleotide sequence: TGTGCCATTTGCTCCGGGATCCGCACCAGCACAGATACGCAGTATTTT.

The V and J genes are TRBV27 and TRBJ2-7, with TRBD1 matching over 8 bases. The germline V gene encodes CDR1 MNHEY and CDR2 SMNVEV (reference sequence). The V gene end was trimmed by 5 bases and the J gene end by 6 bases; junction bases not matched to a gene: 6. CDR3 length: 13 amino acids. The CDR3 region has the DNA TGTGCCAGCAGTGAACGACAGGGGAGCGAGCAGTACTTC. Translation gives CASSERQGSEQYF.

There are a few counts of this clone. V usage is TRBV6-5 and J usage is TRBJ1-5; 10 positions match TRBD1. CDR3 length: 15 residues. Germline assignment: CDR1 MNHEY and CDR2 SVGAGI. V was clipped by 6 bases and J by 7 bases; unmatched bases: 9. Written as DNA, the CDR3 is TGTGCCAGCAGCAGGGACAGGGGAAGTGAACAGCCCCAGCATTTT. Translated: CASSRDRGSEQPQHF.

The gene calls are TRBV6-2 or TRBV6-3 and TRBJ2-7; tentatively, D is TRBD1 (5 bases). Deletions cut 5 bases from V and 3 bases from J, with 17 bases between. Germline-derived CDR1 and CDR2 are MNHEY and SVGEGT. This CDR3 has 15 amino acids. In DNA, the CDR3 is TGTGCCAGCAGTGGGGCTGGGAACGCGGACTACGAGCAGTACTTC. Translated, it gives CASSGAGNADYEQYF.

The chain links TRBV9 to TRBJ2-5; TRBD2 matches at 10 bases. V trimming: 0 bases; J trimming: 5 bases; junction bases outside the gene matches: 4. CDR1 is SGDLS, CDR2 YYNGEE, per germline. The CDR3 totals 15 residues. The CDR3 DNA sequence: TGTGCCAGCAGCGTAGCGGCTAGCGGGGGTGAGACCCAGTACTTC. It encodes CASSVAASGGETQYF.

V and J are TRBV5-5 and TRBJ1-6; D not resolved. This CDR3 comprises 14 residues. Germline assignment: CDR1 SGHKS and CDR2 YYEKEE (reference sequence). With 1 base removed from V and 14 bases from J, the gap between germline ends came to 16 bases. This CDR3 reads CASSLNAGSTSLHF. As DNA, the CDR3 is TGTGCCAGCAGCTTGAACGCTGGGAGCACCTCCCTCCACTTT.

This rearrangement joins TRBV6-1 to TRBJ2-3; 13 bases match TRBD2. The CDR3 has 19 residues. J was trimmed by 0 bases and V by 4 bases; bases with no gene match: 10. The germline CDR1 and CDR2 sequences are MNHNS and SASEGT. Written as DNA, the CDR3 is TGTGCCAGCAGTGGGACTAGCGGGGGATCTACTAGGAGCACAGATACGCAGTATTTT. It codes for CASSGTSGGSTRSTDTQYF.

This clone was detected once. This chain connects TRBV6-5 to TRBJ1-2; D gene ambiguous. Germline CDR1 reads MNHEY; CDR2 reads SVGAGI. The CDR3 sequence is 12 residues long. V lost 7 bases, J lost 2 bases, and 8 bases lay in between. The CDR3 region has the DNA TGTGCCAGCACAGCGGGAAACTATGGCTACACCTTC. Encoded protein: CASTAGNYGYTF.

J is TRBJ1-6 and V is TRBV9; TRBD1 agrees at 9 bases. Germline loops: CDR1 SGDLS, CDR2 YYNGEE. Trimming cost V 0 bases and J 6 bases; bases outside gene matches: 1. CDR3 size: 15 residues. CDR3 amino acids: CASSVEGQGNSPLHF. The CDR3 DNA reads as TGTGCCAGCAGCGTAGAGGGACAGGGTAATTCACCCCTCCACTTT.

This sequence joins TRBV19 and TRBJ2-1; D may be TRBD1 (6 bases). The germline V gene has CDR1 LNHDA and CDR2 SQIVND (reference sequence). Trimming removed 5 bases from V and 9 bases from J, with 17 bases in between. The CDR3 is 14 amino acids. CDR3 sequence reads: CASSRDNRGGEQFF. The CDR3 nucleotides read TGTGCCAGTAGTCGGGACAATCGAGGGGGTGAGCAGTTCTTC.

This clone was detected once. The genes are TRBV12-3 or TRBV12-4 and TRBJ1-2; 7 positions agree with TRBD1. The CDR3 loop spans 12 amino acids. V lost 4 bases and J lost 9; bases outside the gene matches: 5. DNA for the CDR3: TGTGCCAGCAGTTCGGACAGGAGAAGCTACACCTTC. This codes for CASSSDRRSYTF.